These T cell receptor beta chains were read from a single sample in a study of T cell repertoires in cytomegalovirus infection. For these TCRs, the target antigens are not known. Via MiXCR, TCRdb re-called the reads, giving one row per CDR3 protein. The table has 450,000 to 600,000 distinct CDR3 sequences, approximately 42% seen once. This sample comprised cultured PBMCs, obtained from culture after CMV antigen stimulation. Receptors were obtained from a human donor in good health (CMV status not recorded). Some clones in this sample may be carry-over from other donors' samples. Both conserved end residues are part of each CDR3. D genes are given only for firm matches. For some rows the clone size is stated as once, few or many, or as a class when expanded; others skip it.

D gene	V gene	J gene	CDR3 length	clone size	CDR3 protein	CDR3 DNA
-	TRBV7-2	TRBJ2-5	14	-	CASSPPGLKETQYF	TGTGCCAGCAGCCCCCCGGGACTCAAAGAGACCCAGTACTTC
-	TRBV7-6	TRBJ2-3	13	few	CASSSPGSDTQYF	TGTGCCAGCAGCTCCCCGGGGTCGGATACGCAGTATTTT
TRBD1	TRBV12-3/TRBV12-4	TRBJ1-1	16	-	CASSSTGESMNTEAFF	TGTGCCAGCAGTTCTACAGGGGAATCGATGAACACTGAAGCTTTCTTT
TRBD1	TRBV5-4	TRBJ2-7	15	-	CASSLASGQSYEQYF	TGTGCCAGCAGCTTGGCCTCGGGACAGTCCTACGAGCAGTACTTC
-	TRBV7-9	TRBJ2-1	14	-	CASSLQGTGNEQFF	TGTGCCAGCAGCTTACAAGGGACTGGGAATGAGCAGTTCTTC
-	TRBV6-6	TRBJ1-3	15	-	CASSYSPHQGNTIYF	TGTGCCAGCAGTTACTCCCCCCACCAAGGAAACACCATATATTTT
TRBD1	TRBV7-2	TRBJ2-5	12	-	CATTDRGETQYF	TGTGCCACCACGGACAGGGGGGAGACCCAGTACTTC
-	TRBV7-8	TRBJ2-3	15	-	CASSLVPGLTDTQYF	TGTGCCAGCAGCTTAGTTCCAGGGTTGACAGATACGCAGTATTTT
-	TRBV12-3/TRBV12-4	TRBJ1-2	15	once	CASSLAVGFASGYTF	TGTGCCAGCAGTTTAGCGGTGGGGTTTGCAAGCGGCTACACCTTC
TRBD1	TRBV5-4	TRBJ2-3	15	once	CASSGGTGYGDTQYF	TGTGCCAGCAGCGGAGGGACAGGGTATGGGGATACGCAGTATTTT
-	TRBV7-8	TRBJ2-5	17	many	CASSLPGAGRYKETQYF	TGTGCCAGCAGCTTACCCGGTGCAGGGAGGTACAAAGAGACCCAGTACTTC
-	TRBV12-3/TRBV12-4	TRBJ1-5	13	-	CASSPPQGQPQHF	TGTGCCAGCAGTCCCCCGCAGGGTCAGCCCCAGCATTTT
TRBD1	TRBV2	TRBJ1-5	14	-	CASSVDRGHQPQHF	TGTGCCAGCAGTGTGGACAGGGGGCATCAGCCCCAGCATTTT
-	TRBV28	TRBJ2-5	15	-	CASSSKTRPQETQYF	TGTGCCAGCAGTTCAAAGACCCGGCCGCAAGAGACCCAGTACTTC
-	TRBV6-5	TRBJ2-3	15	-	CASSYSLGYTDTQYF	TGTGCCAGCAGTTACTCTCTTGGGTACACAGATACGCAGTATTTT
TRBD1	TRBV27	TRBJ1-2	14	-	CASSLTQGGYGYTF	TGTGCCAGCAGCCTAACACAGGGGGGCTATGGCTACACCTTC
TRBD1	TRBV12-3/TRBV12-4	TRBJ1-5	14	few	CASSFRGSYQPQHF	TGTGCCAGCAGTTTCAGGGGGAGTTATCAGCCCCAGCATTTT
-	TRBV11-2	TRBJ1-1	13	-	CASSQQGSTEAFF	TGTGCCAGCAGCCAGCAGGGGAGTACTGAAGCTTTCTTT
TRBD1	TRBV28	TRBJ1-5	15	-	CASSLFPGGGQPQHF	TGTGCCAGCAGTTTATTCCCAGGGGGCGGTCAGCCCCAGCATTTT
TRBD1	TRBV20-1	TRBJ1-5	16	-	CSARRNRGMSNQPQHF	TGCAGTGCTAGGCGTAACAGGGGAATGAGCAATCAGCCCCAGCATTTT
-	TRBV7-6	TRBJ2-5	15	-	CASSQNGVAQETQYF	TGTGCCAGCAGCCAGAATGGGGTTGCCCAAGAGACCCAGTACTTC
-	TRBV6-6	TRBJ2-1	17	-	CAGSYRGGSSSYNEQFF	TGTGCCGGCAGTTACCGGGGCGGAAGTAGCTCCTACAATGAGCAGTTCTTC
-	TRBV12-3/TRBV12-4	TRBJ1-3	15	-	CASSLYGVEGNTIYF	TGTGCCAGCAGTCTTTACGGGGTTGAGGGAAACACCATATATTTT
-	TRBV29-1	TRBJ1-2	14	-	CSAGVIDRVRGYTF	TGCAGCGCCGGGGTAATTGACAGAGTTCGTGGCTACACCTTC
TRBD1	TRBV20-1	TRBJ1-4	16	-	CSACPSTGALNEKLFF	TGCAGTGCTTGCCCCTCTACAGGGGCCCTTAATGAAAAACTGTTTTTT
-	TRBV7-2	TRBJ2-3	16	few	CASSLRRTGRADTQYF	TGTGCCAGCAGCTTGCGAAGGACGGGTAGGGCAGATACGCAGTATTTT
TRBD2	TRBV7-8	TRBJ2-7	18	-	CASSTRLGLAGGSYEQYF	TGTGCCAGCAGCACGCGATTGGGACTAGCGGGAGGTTCCTACGAGCAGTACTTC
-	TRBV12-3/TRBV12-4	TRBJ1-2	15	few	CASSSAYRRDYGYTF	TGTGCCAGCAGTTCCGCCTACCGGAGGGACTATGGCTACACCTTC
-	TRBV7-2	TRBJ2-7	14	-	CASSHILGSYEQYF	TGTGCCAGCAGCCACATTCTGGGGTCCTACGAGCAGTACTTC